Shown below are 27 T cell receptor beta chains from a single sample sequenced in a study of sequential checkpoint blockade in melanoma. The treatment here: randomized to nivolumab then ipilimumab (arm A) or the reverse (arm B). Produced via immunoSEQ multiplex PCR; TCRdb's table is partial and in-frame only. The table lists tens of thousands of clones, 85% to 90% of them singletons. This specimen was CD8+ T cells sorted from blood (inferred from file names), taken from a patient given nivolumab and ipilimumab in sequence. The receptors derive from a human donor with melanoma.

This sequence joins TRBV28 and TRBJ2-1; TRBD1 is a possible D gene (6 bases). Trimming shortened V by 6 bases and J by 5 bases, and 20 bases separated the two germline ends. The CDR3 length is 16 residues. Germline CDR1 reads MDHEN; CDR2 reads SYDVKM. CDR3 bases: TGTGCCAGCAGCGAAAGACCAGACAGGCCTGACAATGAGCAGTTCTTC. This encodes CASSERPDRPDNEQFF.

This clone has only one observation. This chain joins TRBV29-1 and TRBJ1-2; D not certain. CDR1 is SQVTM and CDR2 is ANQGSEA in the germline V gene. The CDR3 is 11 amino acids. V dropped 5 bases and J dropped 5 bases, with 9 bases sitting between them. The CDR3 DNA is TGCAGCGTTTCTACAGTTTATGGCTACACCTTC. Amino acid sequence: CSVSTVYGYTF.

About this clone: A junction boundary mismatches the germline segment, possibly from a read error. This chain links TRBV4-3 with TRBJ2-3, with TRBD1 matching over 8 bases. CDR1 is LGHNA, CDR2 YSLEER, per germline. The CDR3 has 14 residues. The CDR3 reads CASSRGQGTDTKYF. The CDR3 nucleotides are TGCGCCAGCAGCCGAGGACAGGGAACAGATACGAAGTATTTT.

The V gene is TRBV5-8, the J gene TRBJ2-1; TRBD2 aligns across 11 bases. The J segment lost 5 bases and the V segment lost 5 bases, leaving 6 bases of the junction unmatched. Looked up from germline, CDR1 is SGHTS and CDR2 is YDEGEE. This CDR3 is 15 amino acids long. The CDR3 DNA reads TGTGCCAGCAGGGAACCGGGACTAGCGGACAATGAGCAGTTCTTC. This gives the protein CASREPGLADNEQFF. The variable domain in full, with the rest retrieved from reference TRBV5-8 and TRBJ2-1, is EAGVTQSPTHLIKTRGQQATLRCSPISGHTSVYWYQQALGLGLQFLLWYDEGEERNRGNFPPRFSGRQFPNYSSELNVNALELEDSALYLCASREPGLADNEQFFGPGTRLTVL.

The rearrangement uses TRBV12-5 and TRBJ2-1; 9 bases map to TRBD2. The length of the CDR3 is 16 residues. Germline CDR1 LGHNT, CDR2 FRNRAP. Trimming took 1 base from V and 3 from J; bases not matched to a gene: 4. The CDR3 nucleotides are TGTGCTAGTGGTTTGGGGCGGGAGGGTAACTACAATGAGCAGTTCTTC. Its translation is CASGLGREGNYNEQFF.

This clone occurred once. The junction does not match germline at one end; this may be a read error. The chain employs TRBV7-7 and TRBJ2-1, with a tentative D call TRBD2 (7 bases). There are 14 residues in the CDR3. CDR1 is SSHAT, CDR2 FNYEAQ, per germline (reference sequence). This chain's CDR3 is CASSPSGGFNEQFF. The CDR3 nucleotides are TGTGCTAGCAGCCCGTCGGGGGGCTTCAATGAGCAGTTCTTC.

The chain couples TRBV15 to TRBJ2-7; 8 nucleotides line up with TRBD1. The CDR3 contains 14 residues. CDR1 and CDR2 from the germline V gene are LNHNV and YYDKDF (reference sequence). V lost 3 bases and J lost 10; bases outside the gene matches: 11. The CDR3 spells CATSSSDRESLQYF. The CDR3, as DNA: TGTGCCACCAGCAGTTCGGACAGGGAGAGTTTACAGTACTTC. Complete variable domain (other parts from reference TRBV15 and TRBJ2-7): DAMVIQNPRYQVTQFGKPVTLSCSQTLNHNVMYWYQQKSSQAPKLLFHYYDKDFNNEADTPDNFQSRRPNTSFCFLDIRSPGLGDTAMYLCATSSSDRESLQYFGPGTRLTVT.

This clone was found once. V is TRBV28 and J is TRBJ1-1; D may be TRBD1 (6 bases). This CDR3 is 14 amino acids long. CDR1 is MDHEN and CDR2 is SYDVKM in the germline V gene. V gave up 3 bases and J gave up 0 bases, with 8 bases separating them. The CDR3 DNA reads TGTGCCAGCAGTTTCAGGGGCATGAACACTGAAGCTTTCTTT. Its translation: CASSFRGMNTEAFF.

CDR3 nucleotides: TGCAGCGCCCCAATAAGTACAGTTTTTGGCACTGAAGCTTTCTTT. It codes for CSAPISTVFGTEAFF. The chain carries TRBV29-1 and TRBJ1-1; D unclear. V was pared by 7 bases and J by 4 bases, with 22 bases between. This CDR3 has 15 amino acids. Looked up from germline, CDR1 is SQVTM and CDR2 is ANQGSEA.

This clone was seen just once. The rearrangement uses TRBV4-1 and TRBJ2-5; 7 bases fit TRBD2. The germline V gene encodes CDR1 MGHRA and CDR2 YSYEKL. This CDR3 has 14 amino acids. J gave up 2 bases and V 4 bases, and 4 bases lay outside the gene matches. The CDR3 spells CASSPRGVQETQYF. In DNA form, the CDR3 reads TGCGCCAGCAGCCCCCGGGGGGTACAAGAGACCCAGTACTTC.

The chain combines TRBV27 with TRBJ2-5; TRBD2 matches at 11 bases. The CDR3 consists of 17 residues. Germline V lookup: CDR1 MNHEY, CDR2 SMNVEV (reference sequence). V was pared by 2 bases and J by 1 base, with 6 bases of the junction left unmatched. CDR3 protein: CASSLTIAGGRQETQYF. For the CDR3, the DNA is TGTGCCAGCAGTTTAACCATAGCGGGAGGGCGCCAAGAGACCCAGTACTTC.

CDR3 in DNA: TGTGCCAGCAGCCTAACTAGCGGAGCCTACGAGCAGTACTTC. Its protein product is CASSLTSGAYEQYF. The chain combines TRBV7-9 with TRBJ2-7; 8 bases line up with TRBD2. CDR3 length: 14 residues. J lost 2 bases, V lost 5 bases, and 5 bases had no gene match. The germline gives CDR1 SEHNR, CDR2 FQNEAQ (reference sequence).

CDR3 in DNA: TGCGCCAGCAGCTTATCTGGACAAACGAACACTGAAGCTTTCTTT. This translates into CASSLSGQTNTEAFF. The chain couples TRBV5-1 to TRBJ1-1, with a possible D match to TRBD1 (5 bases). The CDR3 spans 15 residues. CDR1 and CDR2 from the germline V gene are SGHRS and YFSETQ. Trimming cost V 2 bases and J 1 base, with 12 bases left between them.

This clone is medium-sized by share. The CDR3 protein is CASQQKGVGEKLFF. Written as DNA, the CDR3 is TGTGCCAGCCAACAAAAGGGGGTGGGCGAAAAACTGTTTTTT. The V call is TRBV2, the J call TRBJ1-4, with D perhaps TRBD1 (6 bases). Germline CDR1 and CDR2: SNHLY and FYNNEI. V gave up 8 bases and J gave up 8 bases, with 18 bases separating them. The CDR3 runs 14 residues.

J is TRBJ2-3 and V is TRBV4-3; 11 bases agree with TRBD1. The CDR3 is 18 residues long. V gave up 0 bases and J gave up 4 bases; unmatched junction bases: 9. Germline-derived CDR1 and CDR2 are LGHNA and YSLEER. The CDR3 DNA reads TGCGCCAGCAGCCAAGATTTGTTCGGACAGGGGGCGTCAGATACGCAGTATTTT. Amino acids: CASSQDLFGQGASDTQYF.

The chain uses TRBV27 and TRBJ1-1; 11 positions match TRBD1. Looked up from germline, CDR1 is MNHEY and CDR2 is SMNVEV (reference sequence). The CDR3 has 14 residues. Losses at the gene ends were 6 bases for V and 5 bases for J; bases not matched to a gene: 5. CDR3 protein: CASSRDRGGTEAFF. CDR3 bases: TGTGCCAGCAGCCGGGACAGGGGGGGGACTGAAGCTTTCTTT.

This sequence joins TRBV7-3 and TRBJ2-3, with D perhaps TRBD1 (5 bases). This CDR3 region has 14 residues. The germline gives CDR1 SGHTA, CDR2 FQGTGA. V was pared by 0 bases and J by 6 bases, with 10 bases between. The CDR3: CASSLTSTGDTQYF. In nucleotides, the CDR3 is TGTGCCAGCAGCTTAACGTCCACAGGTGATACGCAGTATTTT.

The chain uses TRBV7-9 and TRBJ2-1, with TRBD2 matching 7 bases. Germline V gene data show CDR1 as SEHNR and CDR2 as FQNEAQ (reference sequence). The trim removed 1 base at V and 6 bases at J, leaving 9 bases unmatched. The CDR3 runs to 16 residues. The CDR3 nucleotides read TGTGCCAGCAGCTTAGGGAGGACTAGTACAGGCAATGAGCAGTTCTTC. It yields the protein CASSLGRTSTGNEQFF.

The J gene is TRBJ1-1, the V gene TRBV27; D gene uncertain. With 6 bases removed from V and 1 base from J, the gap between germline ends came to 18 bases. The CDR3 contains 16 residues. Germline V gene data show CDR1 as MNHEY and CDR2 as SMNVEV (reference sequence). CDR3 sequence: CASSSHRGTPNTEAFF. CDR3 sequence (DNA): TGTGCCAGCAGCTCCCACCGGGGTACCCCGAACACTGAAGCTTTCTTT.

This chain connects TRBV9 to TRBJ1-2; possibly TRBD1 for D (5 bases). Trimming cost V 4 bases and J 4 bases, with 23 bases left between them. CDR3 length equals 17 residues. Looked up from germline, CDR1 is SGDLS and CDR2 is YYNGEE. As DNA, the CDR3 is TGTGCCAGCAGCAACACCTTGGGGTTGGGGCGTAGCTATGGCTACACCTTC. Its translation: CASSNTLGLGRSYGYTF.

The V call is TRBV5-8, the J call TRBJ2-2; 8 bases are a match to TRBD2. CDR3 length equals 19 residues. Germline CDR1 is SGHTS and CDR2 is YDEGEE. With V trimmed by 3 bases and J by 6 bases, 19 bases remained unmatched. CDR3 DNA: TGTGCCAGCAGCTCGCCCGGGGGGGCGGGGGCCCACCCCGCCGGGGAGCTGTTTTTT. Translated, it gives CASSSPGGAGAHPAGELFF.

The rearrangement uses TRBV11-2 and TRBJ2-7, with 11 positions matching TRBD1. CDR3 length equals 16 residues. Germline loops: CDR1 SGHAT, CDR2 FQNNGV. The trim removed 5 bases at V and 3 bases at J, leaving 9 bases unmatched. This CDR3 reads CASSVAPGTGGYEQYF. CDR3 nucleotides: TGTGCCAGCAGCGTAGCGCCCGGGACAGGGGGCTACGAGCAGTACTTC.

The genes are TRBV7-2 and TRBJ1-4, with 11 bases identical to TRBD1. CDR3 length: 17 residues. Losses at the gene ends were 4 bases for V and 3 bases for J; bases not matched to a gene: 7. Germline V CDR1 and CDR2: SGHTA, FQGNSA. The CDR3 region has the DNA TGTGCCAGCAGCTCAAGGGACAGGGGGTCATCTAATGAAAAACTGTTTTTT. This sequence encodes CASSSRDRGSSNEKLFF.

The genes are TRBV27 and TRBJ1-2; D perhaps matches TRBD1 (5 bases). V lost 0 bases and J 4 bases, leaving 9 bases between the germline ends. Germline V gene sequence: CDR1 MNHEY, CDR2 SMNVEV (reference sequence). The CDR3 totals 14 residues. The CDR3 DNA reads TGTGCCAGCAGTTTATCAGGACACTTCTATGGCTACACCTTC. Protein product: CASSLSGHFYGYTF.

V gene TRBV9 combines with J gene TRBJ1-3, with D possibly being TRBD1 (5 bases). V was trimmed by 0 bases and J by 0 bases, leaving 7 bases between them. CDR1 and CDR2 (germline): SGDLS, YYNGEE. This CDR3 is 15 amino acids long. CDR3 loop: CASSVDGGSGNTIYF. In nucleotides, the CDR3 is TGTGCCAGCAGCGTAGACGGGGGCTCTGGAAACACCATATATTTT. Using reference TRBV9 and TRBJ1-3 for the parts outside the CDR3, the full variable domain is DSGVTQTPKHLITATGQRVTLRCSPRSGDLSVYWYQQSLDQGLQFLIQYYNGEERAKGNILERFSAQQFPDLHSELNLSSLELGDSALYFCASSVDGGSGNTIYFGEGSWLTVV.

V and J are TRBV7-6 and TRBJ2-1; D gene uncertain. Looked up from germline, CDR1 is SGHVS and CDR2 is FNYEAQ. V lost 3 bases to trimming and J lost 7 bases, with 7 bases between them. This CDR3 has 12 residues. The CDR3 DNA sequence: TGTGCCAGCAGCTTGAGTGTAAATGAGCAGTTCTTC. Translated, it gives CASSLSVNEQFF.

The gene calls are TRBV12-5 and TRBJ2-2; D is possibly TRBD2 (5 bases). Per germline, CDR1 LGHNT and CDR2 FRNRAP. The CDR3 totals 12 residues. The V end was cut by 6 bases, the J end by 7 bases, with 9 bases between. This CDR3 reads CASGELVGELFF. The DNA of the CDR3 is TGTGCTAGTGGGGAACTAGTCGGGGAGCTGTTTTTT.